This T cell receptor (beta chain) was profiled in a study of blood T cell repertoires in COVID-19. In germline, CDR1 is GTSNPN, CDR2 SVGIG (reference sequence). J lost 1 base, V lost 8 bases, and 8 bases had no gene match. The CDR3 loop spans 16 amino acids. This clone was observed a few times. What the recovered Cohort 3 donors had was two negative PCRs, clearance, or symptom resolution. TCRdb keeps only in-frame clones here, not all; method: immunoSEQ multiplex PCR. The repertoire holds more than 300,000 clones, around 90% seen once, with more than 0.95% in the top ten. Material: PBMCs or T cells enriched from blood (not recorded which). This receptor was taken from a woman aged 18-35 years who had recovered from COVID-19. The chain employs TRBV30 and TRBJ1-6; TRBD1 matches at 10 bases. CDR3 sequence reads: CAIHRDRGSYNSPLHF. The CDR3 DNA reads TGTGCCATACACCGGGACAGGGGTTCCTATAATTCACCCCTCCACTTT.